Described below is a single T cell receptor (beta chain) sequence and its context. The antigen is undetermined. The data belong to a study of shared clonotypes between healthy human individuals. Study-wide points: Compared with clonotypes that all four donors shared, non-shared clonotypes had lower generation probabilities. Estimated clonotype richness was generally higher in naive than memory subsets.

Some 30,000 T cell genomes (around 200 ng DNA) went into each sorted-subset replicate. This table comes from immunoSEQ multiplex PCR, and its TCRdb copy is limited to in-frame clones, with some not included. Among roughly 2.6 million clones listed, around 90% were seen once. The J segment lost 7 bases and the V segment lost 5 bases, leaving 6 bases of the junction unmatched. The germline V gene has CDR1 MNHNS and CDR2 SASEGT. This CDR3 has 14 residues. Input material: naive CD4+ T cells sorted from blood. Subset given: CD45RA+ positively selected. The chain joins TRBV6-1 to TRBJ2-7; 12 positions agree with TRBD1. This clonotype was obtained from a man between 18 and 35 years old in good health. The CDR3 sequence: CASSRGQGALEQYF. CDR3 bases: TGTGCCAGCAGTCGGGGACAGGGGGCTCTTGAGCAGTACTTC.